A single T cell receptor (beta chain) is shown here with its context. The same CDR3 also results from other DNA sequences found in this sample. Some clones are missing from TCRdb's copy, which holds only in-frame ones; the method was immunoSEQ multiplex PCR. The sample lists over a million clones, 75% to 80% occurring once. The data originate from a study of shared clonotypes between healthy human individuals. Looking at the study overall: Each donor's CD4 naive and CD4 memory cells filled three plates apiece, CD8 naive two, and CD8 memory one.

The CDR3 runs to 15 residues. V gave up 1 base and J gave up 1 base, with 9 bases separating them. Looked up from germline, CDR1 is SEHNR and CDR2 is FQNEAQ (reference sequence). The chain recombines TRBV7-9 with TRBJ2-3; D ambiguous. The sequenced sample consisted of memory CD4+ T cells from PBMCs. Described subset: CD45RA-negative fraction. The source of this sequence is a man aged 18 to 30 in good health. Some clones in this sample may be carry-over from other donors' samples. The CDR3 sequence is CASSLVAGGTDTQYF. The CDR3 DNA follows: TGTGCCAGCAGCTTAGTCGCCGGCGGCACAGATACGCAGTATTTT.